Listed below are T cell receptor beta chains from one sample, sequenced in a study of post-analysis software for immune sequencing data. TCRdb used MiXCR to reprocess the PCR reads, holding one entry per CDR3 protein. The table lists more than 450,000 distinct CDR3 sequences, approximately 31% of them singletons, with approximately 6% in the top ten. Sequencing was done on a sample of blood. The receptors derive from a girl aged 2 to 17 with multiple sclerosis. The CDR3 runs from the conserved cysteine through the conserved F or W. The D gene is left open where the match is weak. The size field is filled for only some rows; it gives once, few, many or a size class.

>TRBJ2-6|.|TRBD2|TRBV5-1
CASSLGASGGPFGANVLTF
TGCGCCAGCAGCCTTGGGGCTAGCGGGGGGCCCTTCGGGGCCAACGTCCTGACTTTC
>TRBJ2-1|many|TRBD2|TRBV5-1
CASSIGLANEQFF
TGCGCCAGCAGCATTGGACTAGCAAATGAGCAGTTCTTC
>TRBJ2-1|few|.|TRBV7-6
CASSLLYSSMNNEQFF
TGTGCCAGCAGCCTATTATATAGTAGTATGAACAATGAGCAGTTCTTC
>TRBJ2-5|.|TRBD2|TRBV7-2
CASSLKRGVPGTQYF
TGTGCCAGCAGCTTAAAGCGGGGGGTCCCCGGGACCCAGTACTTC
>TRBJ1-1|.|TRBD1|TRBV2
CASSAGTGGITEAFF
TGTGCCAGCAGTGCAGGGACAGGGGGCATCACTGAAGCTTTCTTT
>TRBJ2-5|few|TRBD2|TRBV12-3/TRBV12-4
CASSFSSGGKETQYF
TGTGCCAGCAGTTTCTCTAGCGGGGGAAAAGAGACCCAGTACTTC
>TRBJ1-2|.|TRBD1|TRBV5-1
CASSLAFGTGDANYGYTF
TGCGCCAGCAGCTTGGCTTTCGGGACAGGGGACGCTAACTATGGCTACACCTTC
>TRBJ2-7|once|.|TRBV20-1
CSATLVMGGEQYF
TGCAGTGCCACCCTAGTAATGGGAGGCGAGCAGTACTTC
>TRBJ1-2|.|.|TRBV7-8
CASSFRLRTAGYGYTF
TGTGCCAGCAGCTTCCGCCTAAGGACAGCGGGCTATGGCTACACCTTC
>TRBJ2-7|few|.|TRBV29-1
CSVVRDRTYEQYF
TGCAGCGTTGTCAGGGACCGTACCTACGAGCAGTACTTC
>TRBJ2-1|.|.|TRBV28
CASSLDRVRGNEQFF
TGTGCCAGCAGTTTAGACAGGGTGCGGGGCAATGAGCAGTTCTTC
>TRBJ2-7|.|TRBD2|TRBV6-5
CASSLPGGPYEQYF
TGTGCCAGCAGTTTACCGGGGGGGCCGTACGAGCAGTACTTC
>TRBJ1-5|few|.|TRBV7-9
CASSLDEGLPQHF
TGTGCCAGCAGCTTAGACGAGGGTCTGCCCCAGCATTTT
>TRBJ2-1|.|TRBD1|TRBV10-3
CAISRPGGPNNEQFF
TGTGCCATCAGTAGGCCAGGGGGCCCAAACAATGAGCAGTTCTTC
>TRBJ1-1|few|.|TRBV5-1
CASSLEGEGEAFF
TGCGCCAGCAGCTTGGAGGGGGAGGGTGAAGCTTTCTTT
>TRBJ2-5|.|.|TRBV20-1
CSARDVGWETQYF
TGCAGTGCTAGAGACGTAGGGTGGGAGACCCAGTACTTC
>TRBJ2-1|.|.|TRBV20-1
CSAYGTPTGNEQFF
TGCAGTGCTTACGGGACTCCCACCGGCAATGAGCAGTTCTTC
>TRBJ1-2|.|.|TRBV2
CASTKTGSGGGYTF
TGTGCCAGCACTAAGACAGGCTCCGGTGGTGGCTACACCTTC
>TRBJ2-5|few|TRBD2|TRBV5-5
CASSEKRGGKQETQYF
TGTGCCAGCAGCGAAAAGCGGGGGGGAAAGCAAGAGACCCAGTACTTC
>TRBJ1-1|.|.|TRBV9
CASSVVPGWDTEAFF
TGTGCCAGCAGCGTAGTCCCAGGGTGGGACACTGAAGCTTTCTTT
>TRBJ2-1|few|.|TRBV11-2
CASRSIRDLYNEQFF
TGTGCCAGCAGATCCATCCGGGACTTATACAATGAGCAGTTCTTC
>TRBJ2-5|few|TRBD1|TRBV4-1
CASSQDRLDRAPQETQYF
TGCGCCAGCAGCCAAGATCGCTTAGACAGGGCCCCACAAGAGACCCAGTACTTC
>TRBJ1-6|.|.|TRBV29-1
CSVQADGVLGSPLHF
TGCAGCGTTCAAGCAGACGGGGTATTGGGTTCACCCCTCCACTTT
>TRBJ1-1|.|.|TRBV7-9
CASTSIDWSTEAFF
TGTGCCAGCACCTCTATCGATTGGAGCACTGAAGCTTTCTTT
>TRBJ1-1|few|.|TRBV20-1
CSARDPRGLNTEAFF
TGCAGTGCTAGAGACCCCAGGGGTTTGAACACTGAAGCTTTCTTT
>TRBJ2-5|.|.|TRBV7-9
CASSWDRGTQYF
TGTGCCAGCAGCTGGGACCGGGGGACCCAGTACTTC
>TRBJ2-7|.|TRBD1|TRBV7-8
CASSLRGQDIYEQYF
TGTGCCAGCAGCTTAAGGGGACAGGACATCTACGAGCAGTACTTC
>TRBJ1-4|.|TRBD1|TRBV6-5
CASSPGQAATNEKLFF
TGTGCCAGCAGTCCTGGACAGGCCGCAACTAATGAAAAACTGTTTTTT
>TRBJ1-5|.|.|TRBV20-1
CSAFGAGALLNQPQHF
TGCAGTGCGTTCGGGGCGGGGGCTTTACTCAATCAGCCCCAGCATTTT
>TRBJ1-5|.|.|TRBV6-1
CASSVHPPRGASNQPQHF
TGTGCCAGCAGTGTCCACCCTCCACGGGGAGCCAGCAATCAGCCCCAGCATTTT
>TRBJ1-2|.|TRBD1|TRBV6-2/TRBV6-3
CASSGDRGGYGYTF
TGTGCCAGCAGTGGCGACAGGGGAGGGTATGGCTACACCTTC
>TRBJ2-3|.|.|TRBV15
CATSREGRLATDTQYF
TGTGCCACCAGCAGAGAGGGCAGGTTGGCCACAGATACGCAGTATTTT
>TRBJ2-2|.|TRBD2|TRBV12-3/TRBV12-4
CASSLSGGTGELFF
TGTGCCAGCAGTTTATCGGGGGGCACCGGGGAGCTGTTTTTT
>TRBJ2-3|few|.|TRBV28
CASSSVQGNTDTQYF
TGTGCCAGCAGCTCCGTACAGGGCAACACAGATACGCAGTATTTT
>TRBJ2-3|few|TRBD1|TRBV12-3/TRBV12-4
CASAPQGNPLTDTQYF
TGTGCCAGCGCCCCACAGGGGAATCCCCTCACAGATACGCAGTATTTT
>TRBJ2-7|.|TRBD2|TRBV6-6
CASTMSGGSSYNEQYF
TGTGCCAGCACGATGAGCGGGGGGAGCTCCTACAATGAGCAGTACTTC
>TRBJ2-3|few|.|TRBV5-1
CASSLGQAGDTQYF
TGCGCCAGCAGCTTGGGACAGGCTGGAGATACGCAGTATTTT
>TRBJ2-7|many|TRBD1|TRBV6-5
CASSPGQVAYEQYF
TGTGCCAGCAGTCCCGGACAGGTAGCCTACGAGCAGTACTTC
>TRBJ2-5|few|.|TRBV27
CASSFQRGETQYF
TGTGCCAGCAGTTTTCAGAGGGGGGAGACCCAGTACTTC
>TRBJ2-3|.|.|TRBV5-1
CASSLYLDTDTQYF
TGCGCCAGCAGCTTGTATTTAGACACAGATACGCAGTATTTT
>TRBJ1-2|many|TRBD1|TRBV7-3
CASSLTADRGYGYTF
TGTGCCAGCAGCTTAACCGCCGACAGGGGCTATGGCTACACCTTC
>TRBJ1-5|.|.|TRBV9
CASSVGGGADQPQHF
TGTGCCAGCAGCGTAGGTGGGGGGGCCGATCAGCCCCAGCATTTT
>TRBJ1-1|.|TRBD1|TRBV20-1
CSAREQTRGQLGEAFF
TGCAGTGCTAGAGAGCAGACCAGGGGGCAGTTGGGTGAAGCTTTCTTT
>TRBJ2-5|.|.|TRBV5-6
CASSPRKVQETQYF
TGTGCCAGCAGCCCGCGGAAGGTCCAAGAGACCCAGTACTTC
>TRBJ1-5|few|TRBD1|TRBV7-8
CASRGQEPNQPQHF
TGTGCCAGCAGGGGACAGGAGCCCAATCAGCCCCAGCATTTT
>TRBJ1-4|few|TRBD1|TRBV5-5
CASSLPGTGYEKLFF
TGTGCCAGCAGCTTGCCTGGGACAGGGTATGAAAAACTGTTTTTT
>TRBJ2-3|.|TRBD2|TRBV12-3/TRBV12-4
CASSQSGVSTDTQYF
TGTGCCAGCAGCCAAAGCGGGGTTAGCACAGATACGCAGTATTTT
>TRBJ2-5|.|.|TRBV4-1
CASSQDEDEVPQETQYF
TGCGCCAGCAGCCAAGATGAGGACGAGGTGCCCCAAGAGACCCAGTACTTC